These 4 T cell receptor beta chains originate from one sample sequenced in a study of blood T cell repertoires in COVID-19. The data were produced by immunoSEQ multiplex PCR, yet TCRdb's version contains in-frame clones alone and is incomplete. The sample contains 120,000 or so clones, approximately 74% of which appear only once. The sample taken for sequencing was peripheral blood. The source is a man between 60 and 70 years old with acute or convalescent COVID-19.

Only a few counts were recorded for this clone. The chain links TRBV7-2 to TRBJ2-2; 7 bases agree with TRBD2. V dropped 2 bases and J dropped 0; count of bases not matched to a gene: 6. Germline V gives CDR1 SGHTA, CDR2 FQGNSA. CDR3 length: 17 residues. The DNA for the CDR3 is TGTGCCAGCAGCTTAAGCGGACTAGGCCCGAACACCGGGGAGCTGTTTTTT. This encodes CASSLSGLGPNTGELFF.

The chain employs TRBV4-1 and TRBJ2-3, with 15 bases identical to TRBD2. This CDR3 has 18 residues. Trimming took 4 bases from V and 4 from J; bases not matched to a gene: 9. CDR1 is MGHRA, CDR2 YSYEKL, per germline. In nucleotides, the CDR3 is TGCGCCAGCAGCCGGTCCGGACTAGCGGGGGGGGGCGCAGATACGCAGTATTTT. Translation gives CASSRSGLAGGGADTQYF.

V usage is TRBV19 and J usage is TRBJ1-2; 7 nucleotides match TRBD1. The CDR3 contains 13 residues. Germline CDR1 LNHDA, CDR2 SQIVND (reference sequence). The V and J ends lost 10 bases and 6 bases, in that order; junction bases with no gene match: 11. The CDR3 DNA sequence: TGTGCCACCCAACCTGACAGGGTGGATGGCTACACCTTC. This gives the protein CATQPDRVDGYTF. Variable domain in full (rest from reference TRBV19 and TRBJ1-2): DGGITQSPKYLFRKEGQNVTLSCEQNLNHDAMYWYRQDPGQGLRLIYYSQIVNDFQKGDIAEGYSVSREKKESFPLTVTSAQKNPTAFYLCATQPDRVDGYTFGSGTRLTVV.

The chain joins TRBV12-5 to TRBJ1-5, with a tentative D call TRBD1 (5 bases). The CDR3 totals 15 residues. V lost 6 bases, J lost 2 bases, and 14 bases lay in between. Germline CDR1 is LGHNT and CDR2 is FRNRAP. The DNA of the CDR3 is TGTGCTAGTGGCGCGGACAATTGGGGCAATCAGCCCCAGCATTTT. It codes for CASGADNWGNQPQHF.